This record looks at one T cell receptor (beta chain) sequence and its context. Sequencing used immunoSEQ multiplex PCR; TCRdb keeps in-frame clones, though not all of them. The table shows approximately 5,000 clones, with 70% to 90% occurring only once. The data were obtained in a study of sequential checkpoint blockade in melanoma. There are 15 residues in the CDR3. CDR1 is MNHEY, CDR2 SMNVEV, per germline (reference sequence). With 0 bases clipped from V and 2 bases from J, the junction kept 3 bases outside the gene matches. Stated treatment: randomized to nivolumab then ipilimumab (arm A) or the reverse (arm B).

This receptor was taken from a human donor with melanoma. This chain joins TRBV27 and TRBJ2-7, with TRBD2 matching 8 bases. The sample was CD8+ T cells sorted from blood (inferred from file names), taken from a patient given nivolumab and ipilimumab in sequence. The CDR3, as DNA: TGTGCCAGCAGTTTATCTAGCGGGGTGACCTACGAGCAGTACTTC. Its translation is CASSLSSGVTYEQYF.